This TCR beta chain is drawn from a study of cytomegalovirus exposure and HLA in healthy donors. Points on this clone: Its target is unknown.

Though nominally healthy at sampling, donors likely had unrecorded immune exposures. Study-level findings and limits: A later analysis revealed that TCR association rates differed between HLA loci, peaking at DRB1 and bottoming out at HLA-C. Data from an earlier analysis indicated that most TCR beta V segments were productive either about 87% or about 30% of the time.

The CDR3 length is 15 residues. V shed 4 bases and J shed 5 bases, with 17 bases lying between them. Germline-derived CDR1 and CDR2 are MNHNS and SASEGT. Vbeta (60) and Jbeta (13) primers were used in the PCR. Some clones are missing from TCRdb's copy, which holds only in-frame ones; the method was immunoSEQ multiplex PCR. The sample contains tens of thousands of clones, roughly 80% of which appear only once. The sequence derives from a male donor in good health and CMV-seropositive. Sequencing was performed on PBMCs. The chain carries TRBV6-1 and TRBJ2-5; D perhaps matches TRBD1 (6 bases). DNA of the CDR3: TGTGCCAGCAGTGTCTTTAGAGACAGGAGTGAGACCCAGTACTTC. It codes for CASSVFRDRSETQYF.